This paragraph covers one T cell receptor beta chain sequence. Its specificity is not known. Repertoires were generated with immunoSEQ multiplex PCR, while TCRdb's copy carries only in-frame clones and drops some. Of about 15,000 clones in the sample, around 74% were seen once. These data are taken from a study of chemoradiotherapy in HPV16-positive cancers. Samples were taken several times over chemoradiotherapy. The study, taken as a whole, reports: Candidate HPV-specific clones and E7-related TCR motifs grew in tumor during treatment. The functional HPV-specific definition rests on just two HPV16-positive patients. For HPV16-positive patients, expanding HPV-responsive T cells associated with longer recurrence-free survival.

CDR1 DFQATT and CDR2 SNEGSKA come from the germline V gene (reference sequence). The CDR3 is made up of 10 amino acids. Trimming cost V 3 bases and J 5 bases, with 5 bases left between them. The receptor was derived from a human donor with HPV-associated anogenital cancer. The chain links TRBV20-1 to TRBJ2-7; D is unclear. This material was acquired from a patient who underwent chemoradiotherapy. In DNA, the CDR3 is TGCAGTGCTAGTCTGAACGAGCAGTACTTC. Translated, it gives CSASLNEQYF.